Included here is one TCR beta chain sequence, with context. What it binds is unknown. With molecular barcodes, quantitative 5'-RACE was used to make the TCR beta libraries. Each CDR3 protein is one row after TCRdb ran MiXCR on the 5' RACE reads. The sample lists roughly 90,000 distinct CDR3 sequences, more than 8.5% occurring once. The entry originates in a study of CD8 T cells in ankylosing spondylitis. Study-wide findings and caveats: It was reported that disease-linked clones were significantly enriched in matched ankylosing spondylitis synovial fluid. A motif in TCR beta, a set of eight or nine highly homologous variants, appeared characteristic of ankylosing spondylitis blood. Some motif variants were previously reported in reactive arthritis synovial fluid and blood.

The ends were cut back, 6 bases at V and 3 bases at J, with 19 bases in the middle. In germline, CDR1 is SGHDT, CDR2 YYEEEE. CDR3 length: 15 residues. The sequenced material came from blood, either unsorted or a sorted T cell fraction (not recorded which). This receptor was identified in a male donor with ankylosing spondylitis. The chain joins TRBV5-6 to TRBJ2-7; a possible D gene is TRBD2 (5 bases). CDR3 amino acids: CASTPREGLFYEQYF. The CDR3 DNA follows: TGTGCCAGCACCCCCCGAGAGGGCCTCTTCTACGAGCAGTACTTC.